Sequencing of this T cell receptor (beta chain) was carried out in a study of blood T cell repertoires in COVID-19. The wider study: Specimens from acute and convalescent COVID-19 originated in the United States, Italy and Spain.

Original analysis: Researchers report that nucleated cell counts were estimated from reference gene primer amplification. Clones were sequenced by immunoSEQ multiplex PCR, and TCRdb holds only the in-frame ones, with some missing. The DNA gave D and trimming, while V, J and clone size come from that table. The table shows roughly 140,000 clones, with roughly 80% occurring only once. V was shortened by 0 bases and J by 5 bases, with 16 bases between the two germline ends. The CDR3 is 16 residues long. From germline, CDR1 is LGHDT and CDR2 YNNKEL (reference sequence). Material for sequencing was peripheral blood. The J gene is TRBJ2-5, the V gene TRBV3-1 (or the pseudogene TRBV3-2), with D maybe TRBD2 (5 bases). The sequence was obtained from a man aged 60 to 69 with acute or convalescent COVID-19. CDR3 loop: CASSQEEGRPGETQYF. The CDR3 nucleotides read TGTGCCAGCAGCCAAGAAGAGGGCAGGCCGGGGGAGACCCAGTACTTC.